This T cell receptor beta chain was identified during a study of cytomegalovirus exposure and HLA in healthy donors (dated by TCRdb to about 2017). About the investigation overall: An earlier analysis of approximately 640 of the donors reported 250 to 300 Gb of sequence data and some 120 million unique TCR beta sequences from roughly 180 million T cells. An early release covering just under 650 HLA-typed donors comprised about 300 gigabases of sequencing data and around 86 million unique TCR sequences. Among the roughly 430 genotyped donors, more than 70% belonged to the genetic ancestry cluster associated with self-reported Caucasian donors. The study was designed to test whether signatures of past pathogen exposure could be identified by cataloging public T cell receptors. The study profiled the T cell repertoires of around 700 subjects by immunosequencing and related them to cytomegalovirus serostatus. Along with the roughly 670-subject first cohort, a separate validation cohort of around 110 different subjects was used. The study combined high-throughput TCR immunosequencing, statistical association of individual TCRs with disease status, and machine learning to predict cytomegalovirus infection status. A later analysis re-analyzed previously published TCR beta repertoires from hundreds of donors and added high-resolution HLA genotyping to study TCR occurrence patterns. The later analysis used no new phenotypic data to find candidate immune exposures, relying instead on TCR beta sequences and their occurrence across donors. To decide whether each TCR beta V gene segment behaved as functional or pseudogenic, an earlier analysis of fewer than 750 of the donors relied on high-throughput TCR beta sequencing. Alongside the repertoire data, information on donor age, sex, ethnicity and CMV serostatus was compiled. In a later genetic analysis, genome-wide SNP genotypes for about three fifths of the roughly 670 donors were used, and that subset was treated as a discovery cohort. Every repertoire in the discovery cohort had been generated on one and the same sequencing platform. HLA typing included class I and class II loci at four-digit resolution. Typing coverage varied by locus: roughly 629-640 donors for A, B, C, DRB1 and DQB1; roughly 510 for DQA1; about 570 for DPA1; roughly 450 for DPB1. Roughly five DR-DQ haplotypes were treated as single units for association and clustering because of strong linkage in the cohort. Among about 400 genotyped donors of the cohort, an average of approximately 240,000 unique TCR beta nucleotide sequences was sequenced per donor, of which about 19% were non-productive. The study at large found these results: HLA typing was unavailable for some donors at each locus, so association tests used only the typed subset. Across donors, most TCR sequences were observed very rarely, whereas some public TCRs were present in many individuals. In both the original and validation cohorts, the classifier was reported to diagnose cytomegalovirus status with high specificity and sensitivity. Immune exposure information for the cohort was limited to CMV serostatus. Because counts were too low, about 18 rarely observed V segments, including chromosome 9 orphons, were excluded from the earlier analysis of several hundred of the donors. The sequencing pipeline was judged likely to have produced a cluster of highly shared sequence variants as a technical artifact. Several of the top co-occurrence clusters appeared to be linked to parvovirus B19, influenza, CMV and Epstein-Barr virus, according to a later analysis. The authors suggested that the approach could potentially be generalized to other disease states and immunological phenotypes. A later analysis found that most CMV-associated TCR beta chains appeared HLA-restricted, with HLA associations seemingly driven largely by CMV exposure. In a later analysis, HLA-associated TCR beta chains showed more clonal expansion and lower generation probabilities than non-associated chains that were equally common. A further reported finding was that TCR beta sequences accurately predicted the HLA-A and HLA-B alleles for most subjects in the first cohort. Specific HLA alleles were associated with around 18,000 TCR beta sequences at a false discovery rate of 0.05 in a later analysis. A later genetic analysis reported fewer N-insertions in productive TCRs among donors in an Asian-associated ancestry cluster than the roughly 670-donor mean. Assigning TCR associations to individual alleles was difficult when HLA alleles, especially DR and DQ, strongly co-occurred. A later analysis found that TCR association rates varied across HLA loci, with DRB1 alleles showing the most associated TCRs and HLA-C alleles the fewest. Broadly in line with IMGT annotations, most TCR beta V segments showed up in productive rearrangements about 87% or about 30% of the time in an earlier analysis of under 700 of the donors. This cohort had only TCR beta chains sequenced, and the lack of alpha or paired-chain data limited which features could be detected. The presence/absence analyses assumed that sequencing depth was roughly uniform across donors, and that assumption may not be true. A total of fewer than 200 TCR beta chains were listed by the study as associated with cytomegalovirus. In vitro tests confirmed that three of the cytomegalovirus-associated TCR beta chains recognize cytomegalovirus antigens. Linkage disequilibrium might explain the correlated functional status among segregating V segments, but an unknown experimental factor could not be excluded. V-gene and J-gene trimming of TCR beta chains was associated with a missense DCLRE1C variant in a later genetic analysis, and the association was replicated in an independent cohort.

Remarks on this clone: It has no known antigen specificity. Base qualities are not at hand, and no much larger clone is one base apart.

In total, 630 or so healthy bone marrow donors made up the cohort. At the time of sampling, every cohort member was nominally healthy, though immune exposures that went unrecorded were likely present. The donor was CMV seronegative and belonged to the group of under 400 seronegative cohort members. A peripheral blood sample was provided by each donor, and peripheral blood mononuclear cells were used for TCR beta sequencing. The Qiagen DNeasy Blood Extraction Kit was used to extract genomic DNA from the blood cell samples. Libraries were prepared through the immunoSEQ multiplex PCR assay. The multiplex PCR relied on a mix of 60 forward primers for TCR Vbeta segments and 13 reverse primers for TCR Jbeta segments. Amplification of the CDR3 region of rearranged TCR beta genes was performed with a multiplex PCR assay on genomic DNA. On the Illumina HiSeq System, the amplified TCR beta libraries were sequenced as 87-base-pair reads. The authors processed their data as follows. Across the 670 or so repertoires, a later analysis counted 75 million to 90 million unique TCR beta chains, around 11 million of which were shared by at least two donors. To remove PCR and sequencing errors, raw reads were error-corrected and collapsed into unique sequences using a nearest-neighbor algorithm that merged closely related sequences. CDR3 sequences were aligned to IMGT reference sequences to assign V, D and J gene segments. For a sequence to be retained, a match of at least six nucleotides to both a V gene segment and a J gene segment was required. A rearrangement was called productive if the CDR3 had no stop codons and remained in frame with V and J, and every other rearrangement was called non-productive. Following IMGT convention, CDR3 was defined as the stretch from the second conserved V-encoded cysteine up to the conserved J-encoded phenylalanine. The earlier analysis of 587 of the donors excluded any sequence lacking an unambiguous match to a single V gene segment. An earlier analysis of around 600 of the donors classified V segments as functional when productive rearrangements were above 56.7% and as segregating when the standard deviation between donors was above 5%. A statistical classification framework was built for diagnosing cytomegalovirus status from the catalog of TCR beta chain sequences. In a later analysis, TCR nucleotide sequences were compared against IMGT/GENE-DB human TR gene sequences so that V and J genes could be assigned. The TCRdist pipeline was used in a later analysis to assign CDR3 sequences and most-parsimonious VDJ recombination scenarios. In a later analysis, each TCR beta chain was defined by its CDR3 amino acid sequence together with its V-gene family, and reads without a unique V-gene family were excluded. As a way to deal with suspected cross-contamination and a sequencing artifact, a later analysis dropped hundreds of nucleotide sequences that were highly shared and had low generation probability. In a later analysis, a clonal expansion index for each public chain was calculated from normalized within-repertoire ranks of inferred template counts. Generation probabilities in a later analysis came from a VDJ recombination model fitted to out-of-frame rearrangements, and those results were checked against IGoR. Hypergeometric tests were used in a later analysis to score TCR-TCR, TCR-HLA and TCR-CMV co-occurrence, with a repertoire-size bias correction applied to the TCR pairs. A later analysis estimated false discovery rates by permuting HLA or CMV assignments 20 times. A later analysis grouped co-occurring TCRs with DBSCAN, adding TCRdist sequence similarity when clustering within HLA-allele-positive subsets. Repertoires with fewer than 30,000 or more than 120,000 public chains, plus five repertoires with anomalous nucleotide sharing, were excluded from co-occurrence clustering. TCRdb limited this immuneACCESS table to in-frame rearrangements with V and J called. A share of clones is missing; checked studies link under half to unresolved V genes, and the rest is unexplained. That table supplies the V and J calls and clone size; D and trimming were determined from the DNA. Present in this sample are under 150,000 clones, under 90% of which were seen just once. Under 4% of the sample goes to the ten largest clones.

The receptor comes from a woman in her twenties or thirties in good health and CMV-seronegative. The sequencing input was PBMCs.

The nucleotide sequence is TGTGCCTGGTGGACAGAGAGCTCCTACAATGAGCAGTTCTTC. Translated, it gives CAWWTESSYNEQFF. The chain uses TRBV30 and TRBJ2-1; the D gene is possibly TRBD1, with 6 bases matching. Cut back by 5 bases and 0 bases, the V and J ends lie 11 bases apart. Counted from cysteine to phenylalanine, this CDR3 has 14 amino acids. CDR3 DNA only is kept here, 42 bases in frame from base 1. Per the germline V gene (reference sequence), GTSNPN is the CDR1 and SVGIG is the CDR2.